The T cell receptor (beta chain) under discussion was sequenced for a study of identifying expanded T cells in peripheral blood. Whole-study findings and limits: Variance in clone template counts between approximately 2-week samples significantly increased with total template count across all healthy donors. About 1.3 clones differed between technical replicates, versus about 15 and 19 over time.

Healthy donors had no documented immune events, such as infections, while sampled. Assay: immunoSEQ multiplex PCR; the TCRdb copy retains only in-frame clones and omits some. There are about 85,000 clones in the sample; approximately 90% occur only once, and 15% to 20% lies in the top ten. Comments on this clone: The target antigen is unknown.

Between the trimmed V and J ends, which lost 0 bases and 1 base, there was a span of 6 bases. Germline CDR1 MNHEY, CDR2 SMNVEV (reference sequence). The CDR3 covers 14 residues. The TCR was taken from a person aged 18 to 75 in good health. J is TRBJ1-1 and V is TRBV27; unclear D gene. The sample comprised blood. The DNA of the CDR3 is TGTGCCAGCAGTTTATCAGGTGGGAACACTGAAGCTTTCTTT. Amino acid sequence: CASSLSGGNTEAFF.